Following are 28 T cell receptor beta chains from one sample sequenced in a study of OX40 agonist ivuxolimab in advanced cancers. TCRdb's table, derived via immunoSEQ multiplex PCR, lists solely in-frame clones and lacks some. The sample has some 33,000 clones, roughly 71% seen once. Specimen: CD4+ or CD8+ T cells sorted from blood, collected in a trial of the OX40 agonist ivuxolimab. The receptor source for this set is an adult with an advanced solid tumor such as melanoma, head and neck, liver or kidney cancer.

The gene calls are TRBV11-2 and TRBJ2-7; D gene uncertain. The CDR3 is 15 residues long. V lost 4 bases and J lost 2, with 15 bases in between. The germline V gene has CDR1 SGHAT and CDR2 FQNNGV. The DNA for the CDR3 is TGTGCCAGCAGCTCCTCTGTAGGTGCAACCTACGAGCAGTACGTC. Translating it yields CASSSSVGATYEQYV.

This chain links TRBV7-9 with TRBJ2-2, with a tentative D call TRBD1 (7 bases). In germline, CDR1 is SEHNR, CDR2 FQNEAQ (reference sequence). Trimming removed 6 bases at V and 0 bases at J, with 14 bases between. This CDR3 region has 16 residues. The CDR3 sequence: CASRSGDRPNTGELFF. CDR3 DNA: TGTGCCAGCAGGTCGGGGGACAGACCGAACACCGGGGAGCTGTTTTTT.

The genes are TRBV5-1 and TRBJ1-1; D remains ambiguous. V lost 0 bases to trimming and J lost 2 bases, with 8 bases between them. Germline V lookup: CDR1 SGHRS, CDR2 YFSETQ. The CDR3 covers 14 residues. CDR3 loop: CASSLDGFNTEAFF. CDR3 nucleotides: TGCGCCAGCAGCTTGGACGGTTTTAACACTGAAGCTTTCTTT.

The J gene is TRBJ2-7, the V gene TRBV7-6; 11 bases agree with TRBD1. With V trimmed by 4 bases and J by 5 bases, 4 bases remained unmatched. Germline V gene data show CDR1 as SGHVS and CDR2 as FNYEAQ. CDR3 length: 14 amino acids. CDR3 in DNA: TGTGCCAGCAGCTCCGGGACAGGGGGTAACGAGCAGTACTTC. This sequence encodes CASSSGTGGNEQYF.

The table lists this clone with a few counts. CDR3 DNA sequence: TGCGCCAGCAGCACCGGGACTAGCGGGGTCGTAGATACGCAGTATTTT. It is translated as CASSTGTSGVVDTQYF. The chain links TRBV5-1 to TRBJ2-3, with 13 bases that match TRBD2. The CDR3 consists of 16 residues. Per the germline V gene, CDR1 is SGHRS and CDR2 is YFSETQ. With V trimmed by 4 bases and J by 5 bases, 7 bases remained unmatched.

This chain uses TRBV7-9 with TRBJ2-6; D perhaps matches TRBD2 (5 bases). This CDR3 has 16 residues. Germline CDR1 and CDR2: SEHNR and FQNEAQ (reference sequence). Trimming removed 2 bases from V and 2 bases from J, with 10 bases in between. CDR3 bases: TGTGCCAGCAGCTTAATTGGGAGTACTGGGGCCAACGTCCTGACTTTC. This encodes CASSLIGSTGANVLTF.

The rearrangement links TRBV5-6 to TRBJ1-6; D gene unclear. The CDR3 runs to 16 residues. V was clipped by 7 bases and J by 7 bases, with 21 bases between them. Germline lookup yields CDR1 SGHDT and CDR2 YYEEEE. In DNA form, the CDR3 reads TGTGCCAGCGAAATAAGCCCTCGGACGGGGAATTCACCCCTCCACTTT. This gives the protein CASEISPRTGNSPLHF.

This rearrangement joins TRBV5-1 to TRBJ2-5; D possibly uses TRBD1 or TRBD2 (6 bases each). The J call may be mistaken, given a closer DNA end match to TRBJ2-7. The CDR3 spans 16 residues. Germline assignment: CDR1 SGHRS and CDR2 YFSETQ. CDR3 loop: CASSLVGGRVTYEQYF. CDR3 sequence (DNA): TGCGCCAGCAGCCTTGTCGGGGGCAGGGTTACCTACGAGCAGTACTTC.

This clone was detected only once. DNA for the CDR3: TGTGCCAGCAGTGAGAGGCAGTCTAATTCACCCCTCCACTTT. Protein: CASSERQSNSPLHF. This chain joins TRBV2 and TRBJ1-6; D not resolved. The CDR3 spans 14 residues. Germline V gene data show CDR1 as SNHLY and CDR2 as FYNNEI. The V gene lost 3 bases and the J gene lost 6 bases, with 9 bases spanning the gap.

The chain is built from TRBV7-2 and TRBJ1-2, with a tentative D call TRBD1 (5 bases). The CDR3 has 14 amino acids. Trimming took 11 bases from V and 4 from J, leaving 20 bases between them. Germline assignment: CDR1 SGHTA and CDR2 FQGNSA. The CDR3 DNA sequence: TGTGCCCTCAGCGGTACAGGTGAAGGCTATGGCTACACCTTC. Translation gives CALSGTGEGYGYTF.

The rearrangement joins TRBV10-3 to TRBJ2-7, with D perhaps given as TRBD1 or TRBD2 (5 bases each). CDR3 length equals 18 residues. The V end lost 6 bases, the J end lost 5 bases, and 29 bases lay between the germline ends. Looked up from germline, CDR1 is ENHRY and CDR2 is SYGVKD. CDR3: CAIRVAPGTRDRSDEQYF. The DNA of the CDR3 is TGTGCCATCAGAGTTGCACCGGGGACCCGGGACCGTTCGGACGAGCAGTACTTC.

The chain uses TRBV19 and TRBJ2-2; 9 positions match TRBD2. Germline CDR1 is LNHDA and CDR2 is SQIVND (reference sequence). J gave up 6 bases and V 6 bases, and 2 bases lay outside the gene matches. This CDR3 comprises 13 residues. CDR3 sequence reads: CASRSGGPGELFF. In nucleotides, the CDR3 is TGTGCCAGTAGGAGCGGGGGGCCCGGGGAGCTGTTTTTT.

This clone came up a few times. The chain recombines TRBV5-1 with TRBJ1-1; 7 positions match TRBD1. Germline V gene sequence: CDR1 SGHRS, CDR2 YFSETQ. The CDR3 is 17 amino acids. After removal of 4 bases from V and 0 bases from J, the junction contained 12 bases not matched to a gene. The CDR3 spells CASSQQSTGTVNTEAFF. CDR3 nucleotides: TGCGCCAGCAGCCAACAGTCGACCGGGACAGTGAACACTGAAGCTTTCTTT.

This chain links TRBV19 with TRBJ2-1; D is unclear. V gave up 4 bases and J gave up 7 bases, with 8 bases separating them. Germline loops: CDR1 LNHDA, CDR2 SQIVND (reference sequence). This CDR3 contains 12 residues. The CDR3 sequence: CASSNFGNEQFF. The DNA for the CDR3 is TGTGCCAGTAGTAATTTCGGAAATGAGCAGTTCTTC.

This chain uses TRBV2 with TRBJ2-7; D is uncertain. Trimming removed 3 bases from V and 1 base from J, with 7 bases in between. This CDR3 has 13 amino acids. Per the germline V gene, CDR1 is SNHLY and CDR2 is FYNNEI. CDR3 region: CASSEVLSYEQYF. The CDR3 DNA is TGTGCCAGCAGTGAGGTTCTATCCTACGAGCAGTACTTC.

The chain employs TRBV4-2 and TRBJ1-1; a weak D match, TRBD1 (5 bases). The CDR3 has 14 residues. V dropped 5 bases and J dropped 7 bases, with 17 bases sitting between them. Germline V gene sequence: CDR1 LGHNA, CDR2 YNFKEQ. The CDR3 is CASSSQGEVVEAFF. The CDR3 DNA is TGTGCCAGCAGCTCACAAGGGGAAGTTGTTGAAGCTTTCTTT.

V gene TRBV29-1 combines with J gene TRBJ2-3; D unresolved. Trimming shortened V by 4 bases and J by 0 bases, and 8 bases separated the two germline ends. Germline CDR1 reads SQVTM; CDR2 reads ANQGSEA. This CDR3 is 13 amino acids long. The CDR3 sequence: CSVVKRSTDTQYF. DNA for the CDR3: TGCAGCGTTGTAAAGCGCAGCACAGATACGCAGTATTTT.

The chain recombines TRBV7-9 with TRBJ1-1, with 8 nucleotides matching TRBD1. CDR3 length: 14 amino acids. Germline V gives CDR1 SEHNR, CDR2 FQNEAQ (reference sequence). The ends lost 6 bases at V and 6 bases at J; junction bases unmatched: 9. The CDR3 here is CASSRTGKNAEAFF. The CDR3 region has the DNA TGTGCCAGCAGTCGGACAGGGAAAAACGCTGAAGCTTTCTTT.

The chain couples TRBV30 to TRBJ2-2, with D unclear. This CDR3 has 14 amino acids. Germline assignment: CDR1 GTSNPN and CDR2 SVGIG (reference sequence). Here the CDR3 DNA reads TGTTCGTTTCGTTTGGGGATGGGCACCGGGGAGCTGTTTTTT. Amino acids: CSFRLGMGTGELFF.

The CDR3 region has the DNA TGTGCCTGTGAGGGCAGTACCCAAGAGACCCAGTACTTC. Protein product: CACEGSTQETQYF. This chain links TRBV30 with TRBJ2-5; possible D gene TRBD2, 5 bases. This CDR3 contains 13 residues. V lost 6 bases to trimming and J lost 1 base, with 12 bases between them. Looked up from germline, CDR1 is GTSNPN and CDR2 is SVGIG (reference sequence).

This clone has just one count. The gene calls are TRBV15 and TRBJ2-7, with TRBD2 identical over 8 bases. CDR1 LNHNV and CDR2 YYDKDF come from the germline V gene (reference sequence). The CDR3 contains 13 residues. Trimming at V came to 2 bases and at J to 3 bases, leaving 0 bases not matched to a gene. Here the CDR3 reads CATSRTSGYEQYF. The CDR3 DNA reads TGTGCCACCAGCAGAACTAGCGGCTACGAGCAGTACTTC.

The V gene is TRBV5-6, the J gene TRBJ1-2; no reliable D call. V was trimmed by 1 base and J by 4 bases, leaving 5 bases between them. Germline CDR1 reads SGHDT; CDR2 reads YYEEEE. This CDR3 comprises 12 residues. The CDR3 DNA reads TGTGCCAGCAGCTTGTCTACCTATGGCTACACCTTC. This translates into CASSLSTYGYTF.

V and J are TRBV19 and TRBJ2-5; D uncertain. Judging by the DNA end, TRBJ2-7 fits better; the J call may be wrong. This CDR3 spans 14 amino acids. CDR1 LNHDA and CDR2 SQIVND come from the germline V gene (reference sequence). DNA of the CDR3: TGTGCCAGTAGTATAGATTTACAGTCCTACGAGCAGTACTTC. Its protein product is CASSIDLQSYEQYF.

The chain recombines TRBV19 with TRBJ2-5; TRBD2 matches 8 bases. The germline V gene encodes CDR1 LNHDA and CDR2 SQIVND (reference sequence). The CDR3 runs to 14 residues. V was clipped by 10 bases and J by 6 bases; unmatched bases: 13. Here the CDR3 DNA reads TGTGCCACCGGGGCGAGCGGGGGAGGAAAGACCCAGTACTTC. It is translated as CATGASGGGKTQYF.

This clone is deemed large. The same CDR3 also results from other DNA sequences found in this sample. This rearrangement joins TRBV7-9 to TRBJ1-5, with TRBD1 matching over 7 bases. Trimming took 6 bases from V and 3 from J; bases not matched to a gene: 8. The CDR3 has 15 amino acids. CDR1 is SEHNR, CDR2 FQNEAQ, per germline (reference sequence). CDR3 sequence: CASSEGAGVNQPQHF. DNA of the CDR3: TGTGCCAGCAGTGAGGGGGCGGGGGTCAATCAGCCCCAGCATTTT.

The rearrangement uses TRBV14 and TRBJ1-6; D call uncertain. The CDR3 is made up of 16 amino acids. Trimming removed 1 base at V and 6 bases at J, with 13 bases between. Germline CDR1 SGHDN, CDR2 FVKESK. CDR3: CASSQVMGSGNSPLHF. The CDR3 nucleotides are TGTGCCAGCAGCCAAGTGATGGGCTCGGGTAATTCACCCCTCCACTTT. The full variable domain, with the rest looked up from reference TRBV14 and TRBJ1-6, is EAGVTQFPSHSVIEKGQTVTLRCDPISGHDNLYWYRRVMGKEIKFLLHFVKESKQDESGMPNNRFLAERTGGTYSTLKVQPAELEDSGVYFCASSQVMGSGNSPLHFGNGTRLTVT.

The CDR3 DNA follows: TGTGCCAGCTCACCATATATTCGGAACACCGGGGAGCTGTTTTTT. This sequence encodes CASSPYIRNTGELFF. The chain is built from TRBV18 and TRBJ2-2; D gene uncertain. This CDR3 spans 15 amino acids. Germline values: CDR1 KGHSH, CDR2 LQKENI. Trimming removed 2 bases from V and 1 base from J, with 8 bases in between. Full variable domain (rest looked up from reference TRBV18 and TRBJ2-2): NAGVMQNPRHLVRRRGQEARLRCSPMKGHSHVYWYRQLPEEGLKFMVYLQKENIIDESGMPKERFSAEFPKEGPSILRIQQVVRGDSAAYFCASSPYIRNTGELFFGEGSRLTVL.

For this clone: The sample has other DNA sequences that encode this CDR3 too. This chain links TRBV5-1 with TRBJ2-3; TRBD1 agrees at 8 bases. The V and J ends lost 0 bases and 6 bases, in that order; junction bases with no gene match: 6. This CDR3 has 15 residues. The germline V gene has CDR1 SGHRS and CDR2 YFSETQ. This chain's CDR3 is CASSLGQGAADTQYF. In DNA, the CDR3 is TGCGCCAGCAGCTTGGGCCAGGGGGCTGCGGATACGCAGTATTTT.